This T cell receptor beta chain came from a study of beta chain features in type 1 diabetes. Across the study: Healthy donors and patients had similar age, gender and cell yields. Investigators examined nearly 110,000,000 sorted cells across all samples.

Study-level results: PCR might favor shorter templates, but any such skew would affect patients and controls equally. VDJ junctions in type 1 diabetes patients carried more deletions and fewer insertions. Type 1 diabetes patients had moderately but significantly shorter TCRB CDR3s in all four CD4+ subsets.

The authors reverse transcribed all of the isolated RNA, so sequencing captured expressed TCRB transcripts. Measured with immunoSEQ multiplex PCR; TCRdb has only the in-frame clones, and not every one. Counted here are about 700,000 clones, around 15% occurring once; the ten biggest clones make up approximately 0.022%. This clone was detected a few times. Its antigen is as yet unknown. CDR3 length equals 13 residues. Trimming took off 6 bases at V and 3 bases at J, with 9 bases between the two ends. CDR1 is MNHEY and CDR2 is SVGAGI in the germline V gene. The sequenced material came from naive CD4+ T cells from blood. The receptor's source is a man between 18 and 29 years old with type 1 diabetes. This sequence joins TRBV6-5 and TRBJ1-5; weak D call: TRBD1 (5 bases). Here the CDR3 DNA reads TGTGCCAGCAGCCGGACAACCAATCAGCCCCAGCATTTT. It is translated as CASSRTTNQPQHF.